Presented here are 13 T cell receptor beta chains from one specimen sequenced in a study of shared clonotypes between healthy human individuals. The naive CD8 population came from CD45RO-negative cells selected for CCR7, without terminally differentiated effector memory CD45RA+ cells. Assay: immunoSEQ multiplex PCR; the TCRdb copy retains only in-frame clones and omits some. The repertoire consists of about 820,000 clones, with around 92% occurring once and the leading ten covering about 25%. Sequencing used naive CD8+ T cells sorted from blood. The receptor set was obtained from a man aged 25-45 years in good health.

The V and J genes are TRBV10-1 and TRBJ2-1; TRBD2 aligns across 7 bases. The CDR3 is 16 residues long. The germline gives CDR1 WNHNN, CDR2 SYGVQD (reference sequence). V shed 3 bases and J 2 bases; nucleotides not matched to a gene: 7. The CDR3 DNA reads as TGCGCCAGCAGTGATGTGGGGGGGAGGCCCTACAATGAGCAGTTCTTC. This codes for CASSDVGGRPYNEQFF.

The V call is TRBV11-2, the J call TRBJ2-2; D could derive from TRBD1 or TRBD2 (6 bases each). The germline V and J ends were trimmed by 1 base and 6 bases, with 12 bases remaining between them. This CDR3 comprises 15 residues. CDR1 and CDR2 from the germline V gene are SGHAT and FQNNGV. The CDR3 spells CASSLVYRGAGELFF. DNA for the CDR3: TGTGCCAGCAGCTTAGTCTATAGGGGGGCCGGGGAGCTGTTTTTT.

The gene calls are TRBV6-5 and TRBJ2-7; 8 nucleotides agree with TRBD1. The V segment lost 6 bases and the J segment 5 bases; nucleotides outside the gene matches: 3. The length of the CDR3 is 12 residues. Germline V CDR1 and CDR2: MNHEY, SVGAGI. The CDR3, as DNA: TGTGCCAGCAGCGACAGGGGCCACGAGCAGTACTTC. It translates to CASSDRGHEQYF.

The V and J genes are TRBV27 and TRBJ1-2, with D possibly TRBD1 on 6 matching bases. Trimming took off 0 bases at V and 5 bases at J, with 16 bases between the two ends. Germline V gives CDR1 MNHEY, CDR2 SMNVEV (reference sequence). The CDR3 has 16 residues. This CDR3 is CASSLSTSDSSYGYTF. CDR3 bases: TGTGCCAGCAGTTTATCGACGTCGGACAGTTCTTATGGCTACACCTTC.

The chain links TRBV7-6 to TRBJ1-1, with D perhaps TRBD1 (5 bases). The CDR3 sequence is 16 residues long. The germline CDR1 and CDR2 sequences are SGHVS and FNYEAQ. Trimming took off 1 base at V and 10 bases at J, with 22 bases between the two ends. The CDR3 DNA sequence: TGTGCCAGCAGCTTAGATCTGTCGGGAACGGGGGAGGGAGCTTTCTTT. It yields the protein CASSLDLSGTGEGAFF.

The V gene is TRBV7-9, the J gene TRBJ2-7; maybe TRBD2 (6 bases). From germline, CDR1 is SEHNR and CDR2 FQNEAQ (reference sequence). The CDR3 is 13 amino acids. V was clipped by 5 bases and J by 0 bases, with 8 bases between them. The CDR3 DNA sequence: TGTGCCAGCAGCACGACTAGCTCCTACGAGCAGTACTTC. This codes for CASSTTSSYEQYF. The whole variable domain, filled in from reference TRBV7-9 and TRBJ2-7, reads DTGVSQNPRHKITKRGQNVTFRCDPISEHNRLYWYRQTLGQGPEFLTYFQNEAQLEKSRLLSDRFSAERPKGSFSTLEIQRTEQGDSAMYLCASSTTSSYEQYFGPGTRLTVT.

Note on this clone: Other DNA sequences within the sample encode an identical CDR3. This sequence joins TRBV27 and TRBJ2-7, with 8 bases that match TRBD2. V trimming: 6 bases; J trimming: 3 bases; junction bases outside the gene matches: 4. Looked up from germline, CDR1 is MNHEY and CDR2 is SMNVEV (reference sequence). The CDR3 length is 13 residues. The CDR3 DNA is TGTGCCAGCAGCCCGGGGGGGATCTACGAGCAGTACTTC. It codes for CASSPGGIYEQYF.

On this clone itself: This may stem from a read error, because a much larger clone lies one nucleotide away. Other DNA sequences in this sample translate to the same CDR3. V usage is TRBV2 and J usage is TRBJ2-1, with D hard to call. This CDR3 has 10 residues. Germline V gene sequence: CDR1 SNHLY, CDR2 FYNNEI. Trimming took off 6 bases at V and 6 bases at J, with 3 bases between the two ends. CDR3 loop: CASSGNEQFF. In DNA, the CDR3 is TGTGCCAGCAGCGGCAATGAGCAGTTCTTC.

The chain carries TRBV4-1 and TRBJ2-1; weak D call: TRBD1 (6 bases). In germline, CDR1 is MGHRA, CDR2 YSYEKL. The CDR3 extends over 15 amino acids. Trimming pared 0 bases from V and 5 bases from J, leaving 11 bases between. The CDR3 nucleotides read TGCGCCAGCAGCCAAGACCCGGGACAACACAATGAGCAGTTCTTC. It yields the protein CASSQDPGQHNEQFF.

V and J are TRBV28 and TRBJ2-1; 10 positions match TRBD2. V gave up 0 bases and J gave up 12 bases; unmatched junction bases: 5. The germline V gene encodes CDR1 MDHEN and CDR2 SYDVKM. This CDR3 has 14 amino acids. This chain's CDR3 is CASSLWLAGEGQFF. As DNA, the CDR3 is TGTGCCAGCAGTTTATGGCTAGCGGGAGAAGGGCAGTTCTTC.

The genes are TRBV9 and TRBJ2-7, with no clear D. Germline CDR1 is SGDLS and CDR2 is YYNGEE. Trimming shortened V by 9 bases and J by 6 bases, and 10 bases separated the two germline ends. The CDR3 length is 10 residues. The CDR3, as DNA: TGTGCCACCAAGCGAGCCGAGCAGTACTTC. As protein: CATKRAEQYF. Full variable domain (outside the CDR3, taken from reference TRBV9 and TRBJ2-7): DSGVTQTPKHLITATGQRVTLRCSPRSGDLSVYWYQQSLDQGLQFLIQYYNGEERAKGNILERFSAQQFPDLHSELNLSSLELGDSALYFCATKRAEQYFGPGTRLTVT.

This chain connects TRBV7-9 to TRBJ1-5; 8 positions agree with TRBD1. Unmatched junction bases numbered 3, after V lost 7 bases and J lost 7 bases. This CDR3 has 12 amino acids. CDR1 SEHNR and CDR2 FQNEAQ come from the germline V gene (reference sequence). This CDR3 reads CASTQGGQPQHF. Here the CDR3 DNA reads TGTGCCAGCACACAGGGGGGGCAGCCCCAGCATTTT.

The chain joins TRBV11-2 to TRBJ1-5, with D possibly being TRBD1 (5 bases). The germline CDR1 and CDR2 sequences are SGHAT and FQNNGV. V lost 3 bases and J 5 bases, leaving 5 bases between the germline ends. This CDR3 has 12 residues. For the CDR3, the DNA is TGTGCCAGCAGCTTGGGGGATCAGCCCCAGCATTTT. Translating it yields CASSLGDQPQHF.